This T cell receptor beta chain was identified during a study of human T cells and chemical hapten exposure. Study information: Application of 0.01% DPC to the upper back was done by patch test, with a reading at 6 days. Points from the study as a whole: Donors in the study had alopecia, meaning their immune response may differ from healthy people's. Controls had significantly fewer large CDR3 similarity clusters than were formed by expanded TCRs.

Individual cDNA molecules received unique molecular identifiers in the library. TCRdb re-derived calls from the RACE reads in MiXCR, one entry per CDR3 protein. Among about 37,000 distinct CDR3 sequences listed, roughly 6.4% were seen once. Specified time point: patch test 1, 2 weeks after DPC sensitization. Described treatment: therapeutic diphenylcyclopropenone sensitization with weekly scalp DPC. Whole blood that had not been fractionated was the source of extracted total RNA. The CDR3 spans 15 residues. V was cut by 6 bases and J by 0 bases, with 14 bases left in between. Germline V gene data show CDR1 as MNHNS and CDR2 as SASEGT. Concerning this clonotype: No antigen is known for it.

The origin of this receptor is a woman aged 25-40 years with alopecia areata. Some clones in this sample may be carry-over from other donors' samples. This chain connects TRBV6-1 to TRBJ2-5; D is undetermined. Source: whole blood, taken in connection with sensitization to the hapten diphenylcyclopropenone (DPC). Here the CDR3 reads CASSLTGRYQETQYF. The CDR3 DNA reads TGTGCCAGCAGCCTCACCGGCCGGTACCAAGAGACCCAGTACTTC.